Below are 12 T cell receptor beta chains sequenced from a single sample in a study of cytomegalovirus exposure and HLA in healthy donors. Amplification used 60 Vbeta primers and 13 Jbeta primers. TCRdb's copy holds only in-frame clones and misses some; the assay was immunoSEQ multiplex PCR. In the table there are about 150,000 clones, approximately 80% of which are singletons. Sample: PBMCs. The receptor set was obtained from a woman aged 45-65 years in good health and CMV-seropositive.

The rearrangement links TRBV5-1 to TRBJ2-7, with D uncertain. Trimming pared 4 bases from V and 3 bases from J, leaving 8 bases between. The CDR3 is 12 residues long. Germline V lookup: CDR1 SGHRS, CDR2 YFSETQ. In DNA form, the CDR3 reads TGCGCCAGCAGCGCCAGAGGCTACGAGCAGTACTTC. As protein: CASSARGYEQYF. The full variable domain, in which reference TRBV5-1 and TRBJ2-7 provide the parts outside the CDR3, is KAGVTQTPRYLIKTRGQQVTLSCSPISGHRSVSWYQQTPGQGLQFLFEYFSETQRNKGNFPGRFSGRQFSNSRSEMNVSTLELGDSALYLCASSARGYEQYFGPGTRLTVT.

The chain recombines TRBV6-6 with TRBJ1-6, with D possibly TRBD1 on 6 matching bases. Per germline, CDR1 MNHNY and CDR2 SVGAGI (reference sequence). The ends were cut back, 6 bases at V and 5 bases at J, with 8 bases in the middle. The CDR3 loop spans 13 amino acids. Here the CDR3 DNA reads TGTGCCAGCAGGACAGGAAATAATTCACCCCTCCACTTT. It codes for CASRTGNNSPLHF.

This rearrangement joins TRBV10-1 to TRBJ2-1; possibly TRBD2 for D (6 bases). This CDR3 spans 14 amino acids. The germline V gene has CDR1 WNHNN and CDR2 SYGVQD (reference sequence). The germline V and J ends were trimmed by 3 bases and 8 bases, with 14 bases remaining between them. The CDR3 loop is CASSDPLGGDEQFF. As DNA, the CDR3 is TGCGCCAGCAGTGACCCACTGGGAGGAGATGAGCAGTTCTTC.

V is TRBV5-1 and J is TRBJ1-1; D is unclear. CDR1 and CDR2 (germline): SGHRS, YFSETQ. This CDR3 contains 13 residues. V lost 5 bases, J lost 1 base, and 9 bases lay in between. Written as DNA, the CDR3 is TGCGCCAGCAGAGCGACGGCGAACACTGAAGCTTTCTTT. Translation: CASRATANTEAFF.

The chain couples TRBV5-1 to TRBJ2-3, with 12 positions matching TRBD2. The CDR3 covers 16 residues. The V gene's germline CDR1 is SGHRS and CDR2 YFSETQ. After removal of 4 bases from V and 0 bases from J, the junction contained 3 bases not matched to a gene. CDR3 sequence reads: CASSNGLAGSTDTQYF. The DNA of the CDR3 is TGCGCCAGCAGCAATGGACTAGCGGGGAGCACAGATACGCAGTATTTT.

The rearrangement links TRBV7-2 to TRBJ2-2; D is undetermined. This CDR3 has 13 residues. Germline V gene sequence: CDR1 SGHTA, CDR2 FQGNSA. The V gene lost 4 bases and the J gene lost 4 bases, with 7 bases spanning the gap. The CDR3 here is CASSSYSTGELFF. CDR3 nucleotide sequence: TGTGCCAGCAGCTCATACAGCACCGGGGAGCTGTTTTTT.

To note about this clone: This sample includes further DNA sequences coding for the same CDR3. V usage is TRBV19 and J usage is TRBJ1-1; 8 nucleotides align to TRBD1. Germline V gives CDR1 LNHDA, CDR2 SQIVND (reference sequence). V was clipped by 4 bases and J by 1 base; unmatched bases: 5. The CDR3 is 15 residues long. CDR3 sequence: CASSTLTGGNTEAFF. The DNA for the CDR3 is TGTGCCAGTAGTACACTAACAGGGGGGAACACTGAAGCTTTCTTT.

This chain uses TRBV10-3 with TRBJ1-3; TRBD1 matches at 8 bases. In germline, CDR1 is ENHRY, CDR2 SYGVKD. V lost 7 bases and J lost 2; bases outside the gene matches: 4. The CDR3 spans 14 residues. Here the CDR3 reads CAITSTGAGNTIYF. The CDR3 DNA reads TGTGCCATCACCTCGACAGGGGCTGGAAACACCATATATTTT.

V usage is TRBV2 and J usage is TRBJ2-5; 7 bases line up with TRBD2. Near its end, the DNA agrees better with TRBJ2-7, so the J call may be wrong. Germline CDR1 reads SNHLY; CDR2 reads FYNNEI. The CDR3 covers 15 residues. The CDR3 nucleotides are TGTGCCAGCAGCGCCTCCACTAGCGCCGTTTACGAGCAGTACTTC. Amino acid sequence: CASSASTSAVYEQYF.

The V and J genes are TRBV11-1 and TRBJ1-2, with a possible D match to TRBD1 (6 bases). Trimming removed 5 bases from V and 6 bases from J, with 13 bases in between. The CDR3 length is 13 residues. Germline values: CDR1 SGHAT, CDR2 FQDESV (reference sequence). The CDR3 sequence: CASSPDRRDGYTF. The CDR3 bases are TGTGCCAGCAGCCCGGACAGACGAGATGGCTACACCTTC.

The chain joins TRBV5-5 to TRBJ1-6; D is undetermined. The CDR3 totals 15 residues. Trimming took off 0 bases at V and 1 base at J, with 5 bases between the two ends. Germline CDR1 is SGHKS and CDR2 is YYEKEE (reference sequence). CDR3 region: CASSLDRSYNSPLHF. The CDR3 nucleotides are TGTGCCAGCAGCTTGGACAGATCCTATAATTCACCCCTCCACTTT.

The chain uses TRBV30 and TRBJ1-6; D is unresolved. CDR3 length equals 14 residues. Trimming cost V 3 bases and J 1 base, with 7 bases left between them. Germline CDR1 reads GTSNPN; CDR2 reads SVGIG (reference sequence). CDR3 loop: CAWRAVSYNSPLHF. The DNA of the CDR3 is TGTGCCTGGAGGGCAGTATCCTATAATTCACCCCTCCACTTT.